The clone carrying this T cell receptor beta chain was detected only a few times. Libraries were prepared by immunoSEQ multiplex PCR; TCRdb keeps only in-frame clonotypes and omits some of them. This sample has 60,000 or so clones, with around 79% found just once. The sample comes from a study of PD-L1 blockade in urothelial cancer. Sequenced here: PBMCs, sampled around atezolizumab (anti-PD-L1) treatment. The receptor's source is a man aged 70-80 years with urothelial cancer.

The CDR3 region is CASSEGSGPFPDGYTF. CDR3 nucleotide sequence: TGTGCCAGCAGTGAAGGGTCAGGGCCATTCCCTGATGGCTACACCTTC. V is TRBV25-1 and J is TRBJ1-2; D possibly corresponds to TRBD1 (5 bases). CDR1 is MGHDK and CDR2 is SYGVNS in the germline V gene. The CDR3 contains 16 residues. V lost 2 bases and J lost 6, with 19 bases in between.